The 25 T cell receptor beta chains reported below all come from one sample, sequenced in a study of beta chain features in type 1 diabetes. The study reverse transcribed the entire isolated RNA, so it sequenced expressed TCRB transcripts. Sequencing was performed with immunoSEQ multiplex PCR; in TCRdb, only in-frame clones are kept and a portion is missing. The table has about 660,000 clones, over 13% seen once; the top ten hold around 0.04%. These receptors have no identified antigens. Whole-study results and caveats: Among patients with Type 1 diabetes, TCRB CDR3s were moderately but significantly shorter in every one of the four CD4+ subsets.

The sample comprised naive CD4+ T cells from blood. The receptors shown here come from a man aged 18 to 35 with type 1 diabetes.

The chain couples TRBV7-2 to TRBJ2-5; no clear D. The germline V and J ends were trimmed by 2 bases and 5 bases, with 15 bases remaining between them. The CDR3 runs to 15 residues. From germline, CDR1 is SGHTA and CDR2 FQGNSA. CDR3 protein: CASSLNPLVGETQYF. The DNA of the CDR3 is TGTGCCAGCAGCTTAAATCCGCTAGTCGGGGAGACCCAGTACTTC.

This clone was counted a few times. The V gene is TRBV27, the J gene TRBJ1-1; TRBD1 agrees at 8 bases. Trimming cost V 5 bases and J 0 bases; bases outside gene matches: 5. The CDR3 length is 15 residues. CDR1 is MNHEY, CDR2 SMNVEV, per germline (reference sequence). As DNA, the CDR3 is TGTGCCAGCAGTCCAGGACAGGGACTGAACACTGAAGCTTTCTTT. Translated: CASSPGQGLNTEAFF.

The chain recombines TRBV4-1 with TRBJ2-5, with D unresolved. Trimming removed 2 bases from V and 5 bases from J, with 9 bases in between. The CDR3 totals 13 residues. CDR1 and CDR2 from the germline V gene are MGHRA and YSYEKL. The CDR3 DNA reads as TGCGCCAGCAGCCAAACGGGTGGGGAGACCCAGTACTTC. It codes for CASSQTGGETQYF.

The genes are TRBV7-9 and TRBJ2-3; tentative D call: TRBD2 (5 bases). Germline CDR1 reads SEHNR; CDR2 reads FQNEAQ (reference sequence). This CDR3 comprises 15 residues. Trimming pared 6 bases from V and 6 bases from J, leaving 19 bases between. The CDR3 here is CASSPFLTRTDTQYF. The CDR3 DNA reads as TGTGCCAGCAGTCCATTTCTAACTAGGACGGATACGCAGTATTTT.

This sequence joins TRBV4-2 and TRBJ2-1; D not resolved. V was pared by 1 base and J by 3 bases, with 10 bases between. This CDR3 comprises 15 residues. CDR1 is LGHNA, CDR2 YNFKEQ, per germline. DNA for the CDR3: TGTGCCAGCAGCCAAGCCCCAGCTGACTACAATGAGCAGTTCTTC. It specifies CASSQAPADYNEQFF.

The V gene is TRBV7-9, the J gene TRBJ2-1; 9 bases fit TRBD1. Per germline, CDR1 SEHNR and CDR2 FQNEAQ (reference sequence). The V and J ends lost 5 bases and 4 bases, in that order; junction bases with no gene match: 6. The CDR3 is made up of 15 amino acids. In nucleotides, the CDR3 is TGTGCCAGCAGCCCCACAGGGGGCTTGTACAATGAGCAGTTCTTC. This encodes CASSPTGGLYNEQFF.

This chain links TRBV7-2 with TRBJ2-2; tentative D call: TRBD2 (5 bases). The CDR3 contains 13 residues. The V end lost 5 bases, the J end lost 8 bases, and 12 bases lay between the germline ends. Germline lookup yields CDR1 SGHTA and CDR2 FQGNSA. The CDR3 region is CASSLGVNGELFF. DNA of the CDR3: TGTGCCAGCAGCCTCGGGGTGAATGGGGAGCTGTTTTTT.

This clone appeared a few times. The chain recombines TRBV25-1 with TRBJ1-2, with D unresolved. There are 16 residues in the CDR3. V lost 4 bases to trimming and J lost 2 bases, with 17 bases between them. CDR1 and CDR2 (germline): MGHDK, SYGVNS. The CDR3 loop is CASSAVHGPTNYGYTF. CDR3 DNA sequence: TGTGCCAGCAGTGCCGTACACGGACCAACCAACTATGGCTACACCTTC.

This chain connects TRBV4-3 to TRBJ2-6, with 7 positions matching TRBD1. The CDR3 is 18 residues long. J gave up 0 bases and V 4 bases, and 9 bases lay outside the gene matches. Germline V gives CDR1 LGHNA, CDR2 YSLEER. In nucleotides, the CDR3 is TGCGCCAGCAGCCTCCTAGGGACAGCCAACTCTGGGGCCAACGTCCTGACTTTC. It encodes CASSLLGTANSGANVLTF.

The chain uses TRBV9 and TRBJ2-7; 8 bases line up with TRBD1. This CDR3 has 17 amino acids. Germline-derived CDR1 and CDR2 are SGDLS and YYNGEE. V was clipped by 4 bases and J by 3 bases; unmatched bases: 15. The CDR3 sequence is CASSPSGRGQGIYEQYF. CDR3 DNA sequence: TGTGCCAGCAGCCCCTCAGGACGTGGACAGGGTATCTACGAGCAGTACTTC.

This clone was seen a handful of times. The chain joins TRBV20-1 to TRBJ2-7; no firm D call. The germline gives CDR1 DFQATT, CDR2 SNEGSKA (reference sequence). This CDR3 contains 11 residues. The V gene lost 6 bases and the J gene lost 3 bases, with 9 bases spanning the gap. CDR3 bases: TGCAGTGCGCAGGCCCGCTACGAGCAGTACTTC. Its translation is CSAQARYEQYF.

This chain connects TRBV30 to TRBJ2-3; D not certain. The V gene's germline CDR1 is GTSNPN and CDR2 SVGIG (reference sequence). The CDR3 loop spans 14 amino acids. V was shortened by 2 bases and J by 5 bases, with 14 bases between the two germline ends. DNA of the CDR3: TGTGCCTGGAGTCCAGGTTTCAGTGGAGATACGCAGTATTTT. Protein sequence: CAWSPGFSGDTQYF.

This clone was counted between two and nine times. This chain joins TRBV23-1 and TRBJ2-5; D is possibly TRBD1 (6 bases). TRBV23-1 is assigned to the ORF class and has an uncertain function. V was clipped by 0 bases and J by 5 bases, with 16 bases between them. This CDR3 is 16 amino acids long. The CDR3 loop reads CASSQSTGWIGETQYF. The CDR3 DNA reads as TGCGCCAGCAGTCAATCAACAGGGTGGATCGGGGAGACCCAGTACTTC.

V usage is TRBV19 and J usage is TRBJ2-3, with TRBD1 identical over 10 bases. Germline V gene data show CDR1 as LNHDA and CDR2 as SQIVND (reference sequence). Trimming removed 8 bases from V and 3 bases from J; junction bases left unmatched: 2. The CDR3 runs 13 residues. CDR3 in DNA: TGTGCCAGTGGGGGACAGGGGACAGATACGCAGTATTTT. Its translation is CASGGQGTDTQYF.

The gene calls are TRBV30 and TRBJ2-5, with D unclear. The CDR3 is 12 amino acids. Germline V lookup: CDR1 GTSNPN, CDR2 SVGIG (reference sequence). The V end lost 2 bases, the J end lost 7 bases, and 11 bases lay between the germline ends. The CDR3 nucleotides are TGTGCCTGGAGTCAGGCCTCCGCGACCCAGTACTTC. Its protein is CAWSQASATQYF.

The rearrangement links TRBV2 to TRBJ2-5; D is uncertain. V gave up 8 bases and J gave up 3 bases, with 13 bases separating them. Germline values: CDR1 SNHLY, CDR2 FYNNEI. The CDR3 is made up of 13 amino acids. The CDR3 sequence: CASGSVKEETQYF. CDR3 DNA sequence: TGTGCCAGCGGTAGTGTTAAGGAAGAGACCCAGTACTTC.

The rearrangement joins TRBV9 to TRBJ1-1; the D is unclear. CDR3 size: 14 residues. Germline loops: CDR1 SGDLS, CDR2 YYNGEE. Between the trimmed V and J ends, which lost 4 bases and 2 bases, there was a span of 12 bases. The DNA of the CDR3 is TGTGCCAGCAGCCTAAGGGCCACAAACACTGAAGCTTTCTTT. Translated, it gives CASSLRATNTEAFF.

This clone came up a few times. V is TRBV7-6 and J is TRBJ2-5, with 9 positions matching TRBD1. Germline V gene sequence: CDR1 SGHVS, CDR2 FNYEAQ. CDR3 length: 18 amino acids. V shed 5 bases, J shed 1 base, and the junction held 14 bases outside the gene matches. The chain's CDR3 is CASSIEVSGQGFQETQYF. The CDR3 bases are TGTGCCAGCAGCATAGAAGTCAGTGGACAGGGGTTCCAAGAGACCCAGTACTTC.

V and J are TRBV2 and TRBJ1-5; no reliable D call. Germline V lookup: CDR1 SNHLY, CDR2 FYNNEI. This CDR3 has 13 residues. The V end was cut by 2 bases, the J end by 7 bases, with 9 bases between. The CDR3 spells CASSELREQPQHF. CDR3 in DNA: TGTGCCAGCAGTGAACTGAGGGAGCAGCCCCAGCATTTT.

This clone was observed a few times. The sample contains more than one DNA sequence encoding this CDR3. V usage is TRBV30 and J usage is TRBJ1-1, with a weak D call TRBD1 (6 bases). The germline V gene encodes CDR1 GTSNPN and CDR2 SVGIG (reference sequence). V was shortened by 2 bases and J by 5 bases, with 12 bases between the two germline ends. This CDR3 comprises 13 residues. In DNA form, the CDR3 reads TGTGCCTGGAGTTTACAGGGTGGTACTGAAGCTTTCTTT. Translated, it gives CAWSLQGGTEAFF.

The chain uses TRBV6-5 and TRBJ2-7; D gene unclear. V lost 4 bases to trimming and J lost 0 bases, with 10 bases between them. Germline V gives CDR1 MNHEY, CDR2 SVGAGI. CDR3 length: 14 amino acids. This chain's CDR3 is CASSSRGRSYEQYF. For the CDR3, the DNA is TGTGCCAGCAGTTCTAGAGGCCGCTCCTACGAGCAGTACTTC.

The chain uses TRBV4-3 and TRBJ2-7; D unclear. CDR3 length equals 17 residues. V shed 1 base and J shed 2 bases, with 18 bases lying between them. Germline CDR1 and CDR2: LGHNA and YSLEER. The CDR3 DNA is TGCGCCAGCAGCCAAGGCACGAACTCCAAGGTCACCTACGAGCAGTACTTC. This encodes CASSQGTNSKVTYEQYF.

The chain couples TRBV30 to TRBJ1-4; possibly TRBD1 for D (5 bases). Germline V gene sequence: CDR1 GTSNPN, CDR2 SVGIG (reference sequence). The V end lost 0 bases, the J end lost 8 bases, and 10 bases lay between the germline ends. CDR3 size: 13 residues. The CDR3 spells CAWSVGASEKLFF. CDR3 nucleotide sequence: TGTGCCTGGAGTGTAGGGGCTTCGGAAAAACTGTTTTTT.

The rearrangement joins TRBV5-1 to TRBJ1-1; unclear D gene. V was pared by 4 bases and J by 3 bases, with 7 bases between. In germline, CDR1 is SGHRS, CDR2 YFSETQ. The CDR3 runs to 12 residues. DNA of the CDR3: TGCGCCAGCAGCCCAGGTGACACTGAAGCTTTCTTT. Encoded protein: CASSPGDTEAFF.

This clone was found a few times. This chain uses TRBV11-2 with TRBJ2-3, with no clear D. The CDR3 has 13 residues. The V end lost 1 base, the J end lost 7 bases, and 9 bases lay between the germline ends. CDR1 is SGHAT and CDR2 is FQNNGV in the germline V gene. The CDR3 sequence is CASSLAIRHTQYF. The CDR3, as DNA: TGTGCCAGCAGCTTAGCCATTCGCCATACGCAGTATTTT.